The entry that follows covers one T cell receptor beta chain sequence. The antigen is not known. The data were obtained in a study of T cell repertoires in cytomegalovirus infection. Whole-study results and caveats: It was HLA-C-restricted CMV-specific TCR beta clonotypes that dominated the response ex vivo.

TCRdb reprocessed the reads with MiXCR, giving one entry per CDR3 protein. This sample has 300,000 to 400,000 distinct CDR3 sequences, with 9.5% found just once. The V segment lost 7 bases and the J segment 4 bases; nucleotides outside the gene matches: 13. The CDR3 covers 16 residues. The germline CDR1 and CDR2 sequences are MDHEN and SYDVKM. The chain has TRBV28 and TRBJ1-2; 9 bases are shared with TRBD1. The receptor was isolated from a human donor in good health (CMV status not recorded). Some clones in this sample may be carry-over from other donors' samples. Sequenced material: PBMCs. CDR3 sequence reads: CASTQPPGQGTYGYTF. CDR3 nucleotide sequence: TGTGCCAGCACCCAGCCCCCGGGACAGGGAACCTATGGCTACACCTTC.